Following are 12 T cell receptor beta chains from one sample sequenced in a study of CD8+ T cells in alopecia areata (dated by TCRdb to the late 2010s). The library was generated by the immunoSEQ multiplex PCR assay. For TCR sequencing, RNA was extracted from every sample and reverse transcribed into cDNA to serve as template. As stored in TCRdb, this immuneACCESS dataset retains in-frame rearrangements with V and J assigned. A fraction of the clones does not appear; measured against another copy, unresolved V genes explain less than half of the discrepancy, and the remainder lacks a known reason. The sample table lists 170,000 or so clones, under 70% of them with a count of one. The ten top clones hold around 0.91% of the sample. According to the study, the label for this sample's time point signals: more than 3 weeks on oral tofacitinib. This sample's treatment or condition label indicates: oral pan-JAK inhibitor, 5-10 mg twice daily.

The starting material was CD4+ T cells sorted from blood, obtained at week 4, from a patient treated with tofacitinib. The receptors derive from a human donor with alopecia areata.

This chain links TRBV29-1 with TRBJ2-7; unclear D gene. Trimming stripped 7 bases from V and 5 bases from J, with 12 bases between. Germline V gives CDR1 SQVTM, CDR2 ANQGSEA. The CDR3 is 11 residues long. The CDR3 sequence: CSGRLTDEQYF. The CDR3 coding sequence is TGCAGCGGGCGTCTGACGGACGAGCAGTACTTC.

This clone was picked up one time. This chain joins TRBV5-6 and TRBJ1-2; unclear D gene. Trimming stripped 3 bases from V and 8 bases from J, with 11 bases between. CDR3 length equals 12 residues. Germline CDR1 reads SGHDT; CDR2 reads YYEEEE. This CDR3 is CASSYADPGYTF. As DNA, the CDR3 is TGTGCCAGCAGCTATGCGGACCCCGGCTACACCTTC.

This clone was detected only a few times. The genes are TRBV23-1 and TRBJ1-1, with 8 bases fitting TRBD1. TRBV23-1 is noted as an ORF with a role that remains uncertain. There are 16 residues in the CDR3. The V gene end was trimmed by 0 bases and the J gene end by 0 bases; junction bases not matched to a gene: 3. This chain's CDR3 is CASSQSWGQVNTEAFF. The CDR3 nucleotides read TGCGCCAGCAGTCAATCGTGGGGACAGGTGAACACTGAAGCTTTCTTT.

The chain uses TRBV18 and TRBJ2-3; 8 nucleotides agree with TRBD1. V gave up 4 bases and J gave up 2 bases; unmatched junction bases: 5. Germline V CDR1 and CDR2: KGHSH, LQKENI. The CDR3 contains 15 residues. CDR3 sequence (DNA): TGTGCCAGCTCACTGGACAGGGAAATCACAGATACGCAGTATTTT. It yields the protein CASSLDREITDTQYF.

The gene calls are TRBV29-1 and TRBJ1-2; weak D call: TRBD1 (6 bases). CDR1 and CDR2 from the germline V gene are SQVTM and ANQGSEA. The CDR3 spans 12 residues. V lost 6 bases to trimming and J lost 8 bases, with 16 bases between them. CDR3 protein: CSVTWWGAGYTF. The CDR3 DNA follows: TGCAGCGTAACTTGGTGGGGGGCCGGCTACACCTTC.

This clone was found once. J is TRBJ2-3 and V is TRBV30, with D unresolved. From germline, CDR1 is GTSNPN and CDR2 SVGIG (reference sequence). Deletions cut 4 bases from V and 0 bases from J, with 11 bases between. The CDR3 is 14 residues long. The CDR3 spells CAWKVGPSTDTQYF. DNA of the CDR3: TGTGCCTGGAAGGTCGGTCCTAGCACAGATACGCAGTATTTT.

This sequence joins TRBV5-6 and TRBJ2-5, with D unresolved. This CDR3 contains 13 residues. The germline gives CDR1 SGHDT, CDR2 YYEEEE. V was clipped by 1 base and J by 7 bases, with 11 bases between them. The CDR3 protein is CASSLSGWGTQYF. The CDR3 nucleotides are TGTGCCAGCAGCTTGTCGGGTTGGGGGACCCAGTACTTC.

The gene calls are TRBV4-3 and TRBJ1-5, with D perhaps TRBD1 (5 bases). CDR1 LGHNA and CDR2 YSLEER come from the germline V gene. V shed 3 bases and J shed 3 bases, with 12 bases lying between them. The CDR3 covers 15 residues. The CDR3 sequence: CASSQGTGDNQPQHF. The CDR3 DNA reads as TGCGCCAGCAGCCAGGGGACGGGGGACAATCAGCCCCAGCATTTT.

The chain combines TRBV29-1 with TRBJ1-2, with unresolved D. The CDR3 loop spans 11 amino acids. CDR1 and CDR2 (germline): SQVTM, ANQGSEA. Trimming took 7 bases from V and 8 from J, leaving 14 bases between them. The CDR3 DNA is TGCAGCGCTGAGGCAAATTGGGGCTACACCTTC. Amino acids: CSAEANWGYTF.

This rearrangement joins TRBV30 to TRBJ1-6; TRBD1 might be the D (6 bases). Looked up from germline, CDR1 is GTSNPN and CDR2 is SVGIG (reference sequence). Trimming stripped 5 bases from V and 4 bases from J, with 6 bases between. The CDR3 has 12 residues. The CDR3 is CAWQGYNSPLHF. DNA for the CDR3: TGTGCCTGGCAGGGGTATAATTCACCCCTCCACTTT.

This chain uses TRBV5-1 with TRBJ2-3; D remains ambiguous. The CDR3 loop spans 14 amino acids. V lost 3 bases to trimming and J lost 5 bases, with 13 bases between them. Germline-derived CDR1 and CDR2 are SGHRS and YFSETQ. CDR3 in DNA: TGCGCCAGCAGCTGGATGATTACGGGAGATACGCAGTATTTT. Translating it yields CASSWMITGDTQYF.

The chain recombines TRBV30 with TRBJ1-1; no definite D call. The germline V and J ends were trimmed by 3 bases and 2 bases, with 13 bases remaining between them. In germline, CDR1 is GTSNPN, CDR2 SVGIG (reference sequence). This CDR3 spans 14 amino acids. In DNA form, the CDR3 reads TGTGCCTGGAGGCCGGCCTTGCGAAACACTGAAGCTTTCTTT. It is translated as CAWRPALRNTEAFF.